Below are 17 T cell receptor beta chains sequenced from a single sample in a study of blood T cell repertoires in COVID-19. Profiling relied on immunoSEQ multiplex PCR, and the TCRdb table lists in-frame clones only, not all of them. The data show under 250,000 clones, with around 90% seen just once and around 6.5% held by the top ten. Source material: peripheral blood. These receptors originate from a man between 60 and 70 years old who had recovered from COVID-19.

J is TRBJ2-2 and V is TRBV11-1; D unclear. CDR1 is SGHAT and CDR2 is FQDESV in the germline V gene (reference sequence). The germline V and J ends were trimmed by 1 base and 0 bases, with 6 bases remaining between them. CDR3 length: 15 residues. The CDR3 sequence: CASSLGSANTGELFF. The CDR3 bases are TGTGCCAGCAGCTTAGGATCAGCGAACACCGGGGAGCTGTTTTTT.

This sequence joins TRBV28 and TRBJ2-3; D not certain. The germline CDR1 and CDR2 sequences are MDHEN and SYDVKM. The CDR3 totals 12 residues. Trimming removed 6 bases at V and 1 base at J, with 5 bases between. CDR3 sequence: CASRGRTDTQYF. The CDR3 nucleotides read TGTGCCAGCAGGGGCCGCACAGATACGCAGTATTTT.

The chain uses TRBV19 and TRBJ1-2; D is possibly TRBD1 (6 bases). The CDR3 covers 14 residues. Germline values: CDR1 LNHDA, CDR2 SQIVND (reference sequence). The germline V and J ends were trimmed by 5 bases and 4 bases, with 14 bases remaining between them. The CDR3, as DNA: TGTGCCAGTAGTCTTAAACAGGGAGCCTATGGCTACACCTTC. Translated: CASSLKQGAYGYTF.

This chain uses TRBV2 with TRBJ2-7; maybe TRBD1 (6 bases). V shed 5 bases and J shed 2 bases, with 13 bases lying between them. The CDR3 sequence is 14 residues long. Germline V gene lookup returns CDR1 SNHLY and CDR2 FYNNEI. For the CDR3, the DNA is TGTGCCAGCAGTACCCGACAGGCAGCCTACGAGCAGTACTTC. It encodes CASSTRQAAYEQYF. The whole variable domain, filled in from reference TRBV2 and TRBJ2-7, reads EPEVTQTPSHQVTQMGQEVILRCVPISNHLYFYWYRQILGQKVEFLVSFYNNEISEKSEIFDDQFSVERPDGSNFTLKIRSTKLEDSAMYFCASSTRQAAYEQYFGPGTRLTVT.

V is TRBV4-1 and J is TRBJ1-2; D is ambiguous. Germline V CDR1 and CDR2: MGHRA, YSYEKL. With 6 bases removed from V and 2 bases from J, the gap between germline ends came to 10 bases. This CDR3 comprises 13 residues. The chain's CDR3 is CASRSMSNYGYTF. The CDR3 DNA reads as TGCGCCAGCAGGTCTATGAGCAACTATGGCTACACCTTC.

Written as DNA, the CDR3 is TGTGCCAGCAGCGGGGGCACCGCGAATCAGCCCCAGCATTTT. It specifies CASSGGTANQPQHF. The chain employs TRBV5-6 and TRBJ1-5, with TRBD1 as a possible D gene (6 bases). CDR1 is SGHDT, CDR2 YYEEEE, per germline. CDR3 length equals 14 residues. The germline V and J ends were trimmed by 4 bases and 4 bases, with 12 bases remaining between them. The whole variable domain, remainder taken from reference TRBV5-6 and TRBJ1-5, is DAGVTQSPTHLIKTRGQQVTLRCSPKSGHDTVSWYQQALGQGPQFIFQYYEEEERQRGNFPDRFSGHQFPNYSSELNVNALLLGDSALYLCASSGGTANQPQHFGDGTRLSIL.

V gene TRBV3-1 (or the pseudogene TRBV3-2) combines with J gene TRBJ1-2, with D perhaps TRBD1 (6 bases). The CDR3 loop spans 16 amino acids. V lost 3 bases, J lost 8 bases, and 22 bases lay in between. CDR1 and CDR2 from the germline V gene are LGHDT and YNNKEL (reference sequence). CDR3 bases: TGTGCCAGCAGCCAGGTTCACGGGGGGGGCGCGAAGGGCTACACCTTC. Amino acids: CASSQVHGGGAKGYTF.

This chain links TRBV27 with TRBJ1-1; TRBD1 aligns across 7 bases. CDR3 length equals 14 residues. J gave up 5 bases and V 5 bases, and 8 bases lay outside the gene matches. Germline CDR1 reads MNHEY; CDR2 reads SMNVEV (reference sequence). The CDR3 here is CASSPTGSRTEAFF. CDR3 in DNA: TGTGCCAGCAGTCCGACAGGGTCAAGGACTGAAGCTTTCTTT.

CDR3 sequence: CASSVTSEYTGELFF. CDR3 nucleotides: TGTGCCAGCAGCGTTACTAGCGAGTACACCGGGGAGCTGTTTTTT. The rearrangement joins TRBV9 to TRBJ2-2, with 7 nucleotides matching TRBD2. CDR3 length equals 15 residues. J lost 3 bases, V lost 2 bases, and 4 bases had no gene match. Germline loops: CDR1 SGDLS, CDR2 YYNGEE.

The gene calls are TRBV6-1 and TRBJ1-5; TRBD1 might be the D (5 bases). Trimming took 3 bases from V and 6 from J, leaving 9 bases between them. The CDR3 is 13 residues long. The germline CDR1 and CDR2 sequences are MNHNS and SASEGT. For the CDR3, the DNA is TGTGCCAGCAGTGACAGGGCGAGTCAGCCCCAGCATTTT. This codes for CASSDRASQPQHF.

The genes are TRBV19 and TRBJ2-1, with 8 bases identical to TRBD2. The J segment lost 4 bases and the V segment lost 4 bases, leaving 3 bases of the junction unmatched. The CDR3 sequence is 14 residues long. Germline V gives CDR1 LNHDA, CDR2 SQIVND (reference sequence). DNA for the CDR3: TGTGCCAGTAGTAGGCCTAGCGGGTACAATGAGCAGTTCTTC. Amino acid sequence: CASSRPSGYNEQFF.

The CDR3 bases are TGTGCCAGCAGCTCCCGACTGGGGGCAGGGGAAATTCGATACGAGCAGTACTTC. It is translated as CASSSRLGAGEIRYEQYF. The chain is built from TRBV14 and TRBJ2-7, with TRBD1 as a possible D gene (6 bases). Looked up from germline, CDR1 is SGHDN and CDR2 is FVKESK. V was clipped by 5 bases and J by 4 bases, with 27 bases between them. This CDR3 is built from 18 residues.

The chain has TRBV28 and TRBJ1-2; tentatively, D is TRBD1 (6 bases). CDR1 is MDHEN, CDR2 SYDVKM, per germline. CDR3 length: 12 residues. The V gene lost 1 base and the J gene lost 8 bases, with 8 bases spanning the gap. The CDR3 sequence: CASSLSGEGYTF. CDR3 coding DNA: TGTGCCAGCAGTTTATCAGGGGAAGGCTACACCTTC.

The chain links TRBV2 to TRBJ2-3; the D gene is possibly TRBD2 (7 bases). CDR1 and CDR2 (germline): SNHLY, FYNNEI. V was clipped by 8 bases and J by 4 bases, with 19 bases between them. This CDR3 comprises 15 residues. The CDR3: CASPGGLKGADTQYF. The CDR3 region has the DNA TGTGCCAGCCCCGGGGGGCTCAAAGGGGCAGATACGCAGTATTTT.

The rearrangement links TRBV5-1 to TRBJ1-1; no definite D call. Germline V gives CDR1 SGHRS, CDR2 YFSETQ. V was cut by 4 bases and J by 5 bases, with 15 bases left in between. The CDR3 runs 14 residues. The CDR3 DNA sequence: TGCGCCAGCAGCCCGGGAGGCCTTTGGACTGAAGCTTTCTTT. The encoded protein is CASSPGGLWTEAFF.

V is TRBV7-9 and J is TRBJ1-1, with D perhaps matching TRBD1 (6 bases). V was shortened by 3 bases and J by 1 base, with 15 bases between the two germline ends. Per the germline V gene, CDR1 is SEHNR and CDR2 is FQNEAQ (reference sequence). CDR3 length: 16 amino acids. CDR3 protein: CASSLKQGSPNTEAFF. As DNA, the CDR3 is TGTGCCAGCAGCTTGAAACAGGGATCCCCGAACACTGAAGCTTTCTTT.

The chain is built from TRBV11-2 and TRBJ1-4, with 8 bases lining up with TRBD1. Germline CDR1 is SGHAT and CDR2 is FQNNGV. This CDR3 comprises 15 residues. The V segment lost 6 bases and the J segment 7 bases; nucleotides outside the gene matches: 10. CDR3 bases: TGTGCCAGCAGGCCCGGACAGGGCGGAGGTGAAAAACTGTTTTTT. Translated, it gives CASRPGQGGGEKLFF.